This record covers a single TCR beta chain. Its target antigen remains unknown. The input lacks base qualities; no much larger clone sits a single base away. The data are from a study of T cell responses to AZD1222 COVID-19 vaccine (dated by TCRdb to about 2021). At the level of the whole study: AZD1222 recipients with second doses at about 4 weeks or about 12 weeks were pooled, because spike-specific TCR depth and breadth did not differ between schedules. TCR sequencing was performed for about 250 trial participants, of whom 200 to 210 were given two doses of AZD1222 and about 25 were given two doses of MenACWY control vaccine. Enrollment into the trials was organized by age into subgroups of 18-55, 56-69 and 70-plus years, and those subgroups contained approximately 150, 30 and 60 TCR-sequenced participants, respectively.

The time point label of this sample denotes: baseline before first vaccination. The vaccinee samples were drawn from two UK trials, COV001 and COV002, one of which was a single-blind randomized controlled phase 2/3 trial testing AZD1222 (ChAdOx1 nCoV-19) in healthy adults. For TCRbeta chain sequencing, PBMC samples were collected from trial participants at day 0 and at day 28 after the second dose. The paper's findings and limits, for the study overall: The 56-69-year group was small, and its depth increase did not reach significance, likely because of low power. Because no samples from the day 14 peak response were available, repertoires could be characterized only after the peak T cell response. Spike-specific TCR breadth and depth rose significantly after two AZD1222 doses compared with day 0 and with MenACWY recipients. Vaccine-associated CD4 TCRs spanned the whole spike protein, with dominant responses in regions 160-218 and 743-854. Reportedly, close to half of the unique spike-specific TCRs recognized epitopes lying outside the regions that are mutated in the B.1.351 and B.1.1.7 variants. Most participants were white British and females outnumbered males, and the authors suggested that clonal diversity may have been underestimated. Conclusions about previously exposed vaccinees are limited because only six or seven AZD1222 recipients were SARS-CoV-2 seropositive at baseline.

The CDR3 has 15 amino acids, counting the end cysteine and phenylalanine. Only the CDR3 portion is preserved as DNA: 45 bases, with reading frame beginning at the first base. The junction shows trimming of 2 bases on V and 0 bases on J, plus 9 bases between the germline ends. From the germline V gene, CDR1 is SGHRS and CDR2 is YFSETQ. The CDR3 regions of human TCRbeta chains were subjected to immunosequencing. The authors' pipeline ran thus. Repertoire TCRs were matched against a reference library of SARS-CoV-2-specific TCRs generated with the MIRA antigen-specificity platform. Breadth meant the fraction of unique TCRs that were SARS-CoV-2-associated, whereas depth meant the fraction of total T cells that were SARS-CoV-2-associated. Using the MIRA data, each spike-specific TCR was mapped to the spike region that the TCR reacts to and placed in a CD4 or CD8 class. Log10-transformed breadth and depth values were compared by one-way ANOVA with Sidak's multiple comparisons tests. The table was pulled from immuneACCESS by TCRdb, which kept in-frame rearrangements only. Such tables lose some clones; where checked, under half of the loss comes from unresolved V genes, and the rest has no known cause. D and trimming come from the DNA, and the V and J calls and clone size come from that table. For this sample there are tens of thousands of clones; more than 75% appear just once. 8.5% to 9% of the sample goes to the ten largest clones.

Sequencing was performed on peripheral blood, taken on day 0 of AZD1222 vaccination. Recombination linked TRBV5-1 to TRBJ1-3, with the identity of the D gene unclear. This receptor was identified in an adult in good health. Here the CDR3 is given as CASSLDGSSGNTIYF. The nucleotides are TGCGCCAGCAGCTTAGACGGGAGCTCTGGAAACACCATATATTTT.